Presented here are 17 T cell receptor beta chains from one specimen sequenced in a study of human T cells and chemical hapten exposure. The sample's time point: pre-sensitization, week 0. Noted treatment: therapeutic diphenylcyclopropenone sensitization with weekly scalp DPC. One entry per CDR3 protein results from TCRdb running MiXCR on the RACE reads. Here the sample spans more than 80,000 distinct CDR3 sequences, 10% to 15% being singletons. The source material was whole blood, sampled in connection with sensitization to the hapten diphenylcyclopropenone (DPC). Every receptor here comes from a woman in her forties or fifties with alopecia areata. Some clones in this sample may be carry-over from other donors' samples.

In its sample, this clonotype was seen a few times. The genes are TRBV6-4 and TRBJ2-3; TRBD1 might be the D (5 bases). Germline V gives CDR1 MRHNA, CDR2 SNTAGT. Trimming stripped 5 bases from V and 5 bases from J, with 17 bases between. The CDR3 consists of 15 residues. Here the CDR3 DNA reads TGTGCCAGCAGTAGGGGCCAGGGTATCGGAGATACGCAGTATTTT. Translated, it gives CASSRGQGIGDTQYF.

CDR3 sequence: CASSVSWRTNYGYTF. The CDR3 DNA sequence: TGTGCCAGCAGCGTAAGTTGGAGGACTAACTATGGCTACACCTTC. This chain uses TRBV9 with TRBJ1-2; no clear D. Looked up from germline, CDR1 is SGDLS and CDR2 is YYNGEE. The CDR3 has 15 residues. V lost 1 base and J lost 0, with 10 bases in between.

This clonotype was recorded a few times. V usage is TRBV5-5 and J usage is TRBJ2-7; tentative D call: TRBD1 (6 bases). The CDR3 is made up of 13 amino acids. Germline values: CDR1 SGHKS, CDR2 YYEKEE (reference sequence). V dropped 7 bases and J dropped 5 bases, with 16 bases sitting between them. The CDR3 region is CASGNRVSDEQYF. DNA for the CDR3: TGTGCCAGCGGGAACAGGGTATCGGACGAGCAGTACTTC.

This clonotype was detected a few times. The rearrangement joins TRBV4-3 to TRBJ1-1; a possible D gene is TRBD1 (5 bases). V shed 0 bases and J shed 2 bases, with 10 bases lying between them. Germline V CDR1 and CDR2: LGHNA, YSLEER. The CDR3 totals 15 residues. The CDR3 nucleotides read TGCGCCAGCAGCCAAGATGGGGGAGCCAACACTGAAGCTTTCTTT. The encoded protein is CASSQDGGANTEAFF.

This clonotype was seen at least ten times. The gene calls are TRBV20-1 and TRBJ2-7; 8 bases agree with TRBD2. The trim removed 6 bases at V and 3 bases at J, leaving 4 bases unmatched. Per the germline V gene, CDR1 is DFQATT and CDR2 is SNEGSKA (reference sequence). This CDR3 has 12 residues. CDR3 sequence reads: CSAPGGDYEQYF. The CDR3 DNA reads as TGCAGTGCCCCCGGGGGGGACTACGAGCAGTACTTC.

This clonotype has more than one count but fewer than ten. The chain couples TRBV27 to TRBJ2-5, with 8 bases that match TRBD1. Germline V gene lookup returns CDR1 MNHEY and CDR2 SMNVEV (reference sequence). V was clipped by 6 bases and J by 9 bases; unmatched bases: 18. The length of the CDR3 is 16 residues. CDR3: CASRPPGGSFTLSQYF. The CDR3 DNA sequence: TGTGCCAGCAGGCCACCAGGGGGCTCCTTTACTTTGTCCCAGTACTTC.

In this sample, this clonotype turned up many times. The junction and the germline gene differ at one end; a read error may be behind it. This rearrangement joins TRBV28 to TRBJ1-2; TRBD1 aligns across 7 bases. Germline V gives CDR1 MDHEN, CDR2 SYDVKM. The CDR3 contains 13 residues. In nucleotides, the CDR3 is TGTGCCAGCAGCTCCGGACAGGCCTATCGCTACACCTTC. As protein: CASSSGQAYRYTF.

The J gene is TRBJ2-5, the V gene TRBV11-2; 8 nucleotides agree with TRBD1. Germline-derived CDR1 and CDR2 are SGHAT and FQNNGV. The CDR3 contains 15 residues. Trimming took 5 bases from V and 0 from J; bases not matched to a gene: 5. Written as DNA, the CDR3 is TGTGCCAGCAGCGCGAGGGACAGGCACCAAGAGACCCAGTACTTC. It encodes CASSARDRHQETQYF.

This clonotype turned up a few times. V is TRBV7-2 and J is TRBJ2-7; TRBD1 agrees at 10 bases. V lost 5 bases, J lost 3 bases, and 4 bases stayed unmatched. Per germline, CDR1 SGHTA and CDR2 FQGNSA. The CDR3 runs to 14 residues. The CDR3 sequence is CASSLDRGDYEQYF. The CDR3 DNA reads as TGTGCCAGCAGCCTGGACAGGGGGGACTACGAGCAGTACTTC.

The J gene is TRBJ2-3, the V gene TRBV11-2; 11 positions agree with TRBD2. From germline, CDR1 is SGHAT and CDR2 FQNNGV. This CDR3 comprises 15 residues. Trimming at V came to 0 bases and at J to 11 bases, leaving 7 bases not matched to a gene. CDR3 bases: TGTGCCAGCAGCTTAGATGCTAGCGGGGGGATTGAGCAGTATTTT. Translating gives CASSLDASGGIEQYF.

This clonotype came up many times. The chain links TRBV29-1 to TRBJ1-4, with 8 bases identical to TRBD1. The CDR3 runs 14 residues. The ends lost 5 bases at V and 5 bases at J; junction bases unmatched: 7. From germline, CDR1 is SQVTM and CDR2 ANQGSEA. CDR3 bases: TGCAGCGTTTCCCGACAGGGGTACAATGAAAAACTGTTTTTT. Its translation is CSVSRQGYNEKLFF.

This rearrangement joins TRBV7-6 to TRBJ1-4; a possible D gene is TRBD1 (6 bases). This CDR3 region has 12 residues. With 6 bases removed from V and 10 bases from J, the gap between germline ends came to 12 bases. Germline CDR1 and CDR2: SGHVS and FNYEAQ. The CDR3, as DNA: TGTGCCAGCAGTTCTGAAGGGGGAAAACTGTTTTTT. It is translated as CASSSEGGKLFF.

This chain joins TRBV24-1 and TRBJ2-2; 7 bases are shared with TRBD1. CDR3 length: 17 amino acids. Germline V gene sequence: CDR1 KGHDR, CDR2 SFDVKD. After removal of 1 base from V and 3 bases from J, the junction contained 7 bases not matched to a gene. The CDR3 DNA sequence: TGTGCCACCAGTGATTTTCTAGGGGGCGCGGACACCGGGGAGCTGTTTTTT. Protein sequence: CATSDFLGGADTGELFF.

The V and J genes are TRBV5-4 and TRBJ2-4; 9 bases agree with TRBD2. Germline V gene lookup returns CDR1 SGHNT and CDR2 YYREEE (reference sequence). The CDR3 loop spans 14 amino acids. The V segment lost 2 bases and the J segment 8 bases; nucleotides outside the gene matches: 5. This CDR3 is CASSFRGGADIQYF. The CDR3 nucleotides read TGTGCCAGCAGCTTTCGCGGGGGGGCAGACATTCAGTACTTC.

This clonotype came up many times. The CDR3 sequence: CSVAPGQGDTGELFF. The CDR3 region has the DNA TGCAGCGTTGCCCCGGGACAGGGGGACACCGGGGAGCTGTTTTTT. The rearrangement uses TRBV29-1 and TRBJ2-2, with TRBD1 identical over 11 bases. From germline, CDR1 is SQVTM and CDR2 ANQGSEA. There are 15 residues in the CDR3. V lost 4 bases, J lost 3 bases, and 4 bases stayed unmatched.

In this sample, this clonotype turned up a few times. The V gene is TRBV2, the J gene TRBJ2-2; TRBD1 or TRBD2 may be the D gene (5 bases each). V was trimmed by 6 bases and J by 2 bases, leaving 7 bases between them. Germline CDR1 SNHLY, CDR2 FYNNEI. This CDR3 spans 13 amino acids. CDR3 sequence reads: CASRGDNTGELFF. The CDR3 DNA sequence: TGTGCCAGCAGGGGGGACAACACCGGGGAGCTGTTTTTT.

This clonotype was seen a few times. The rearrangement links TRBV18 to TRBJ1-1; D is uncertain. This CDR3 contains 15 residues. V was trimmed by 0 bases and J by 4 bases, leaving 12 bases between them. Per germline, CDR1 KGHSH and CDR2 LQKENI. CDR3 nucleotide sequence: TGTGCCAGCTCACCACCAGACTCCGGCGGCACTGAAGCTTTCTTT. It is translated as CASSPPDSGGTEAFF.